This T cell receptor beta chain was obtained from a study of CD8+ T cells in alopecia areata. Study-wide results and limits: There were also resident alphabeta T cells of normal skin sequenced in scalp samples.

Once RNA had been extracted, it was reverse transcribed into cDNA to act as the sequencing template. Using immunoSEQ multiplex PCR, the repertoire was profiled, and TCRdb retains in-frame clones only, with some absent. This table has about 120,000 clones, 49% appearing once. The V gene's germline CDR1 is GTSNPN and CDR2 SVGIG (reference sequence). CDR3 length equals 13 residues. V lost 1 base, J lost 3 bases, and 10 bases lay in between. Sampling of alopecia areata patients yielded lesional scalp punch biopsies as well as peripheral blood. Comments on this clone: Its antigen is not identified.

J is TRBJ2-7 and V is TRBV30; maybe TRBD1 (5 bases). The input for sequencing was CD8+ T cells sorted from blood, taken at week 0. The receptor's source is a human donor with alopecia areata. This chain's CDR3 is CAWSEGYGYEQYF. CDR3 nucleotides: TGTGCCTGGAGTGAGGGGTATGGCTACGAGCAGTACTTC. Filled out from reference TRBV30 and TRBJ2-7, the complete variable domain reads SQTIHQWPATLVQPVGSPLSLECTVEGTSNPNLYWYRQAAGRGLQLLFYSVGIGQISSEVPQNLSASRPQDRQFILSSKKLLLSDSGFYLCAWSEGYGYEQYFGPGTRLTVT.